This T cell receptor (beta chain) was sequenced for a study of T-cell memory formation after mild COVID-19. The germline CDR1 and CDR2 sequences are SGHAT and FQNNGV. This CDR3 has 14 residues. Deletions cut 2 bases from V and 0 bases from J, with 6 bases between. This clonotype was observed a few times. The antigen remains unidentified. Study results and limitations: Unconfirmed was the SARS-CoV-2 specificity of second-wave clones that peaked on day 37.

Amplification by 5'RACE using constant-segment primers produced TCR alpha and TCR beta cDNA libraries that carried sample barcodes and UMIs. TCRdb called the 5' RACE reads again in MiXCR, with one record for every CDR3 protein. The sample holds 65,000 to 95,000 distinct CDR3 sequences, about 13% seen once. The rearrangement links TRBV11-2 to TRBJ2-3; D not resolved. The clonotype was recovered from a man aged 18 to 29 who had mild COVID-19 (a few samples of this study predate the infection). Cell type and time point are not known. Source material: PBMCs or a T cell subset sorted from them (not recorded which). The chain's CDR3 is CASSLFPSTDTQYF. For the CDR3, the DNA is TGTGCCAGCAGCTTATTTCCTAGCACAGATACGCAGTATTTT.